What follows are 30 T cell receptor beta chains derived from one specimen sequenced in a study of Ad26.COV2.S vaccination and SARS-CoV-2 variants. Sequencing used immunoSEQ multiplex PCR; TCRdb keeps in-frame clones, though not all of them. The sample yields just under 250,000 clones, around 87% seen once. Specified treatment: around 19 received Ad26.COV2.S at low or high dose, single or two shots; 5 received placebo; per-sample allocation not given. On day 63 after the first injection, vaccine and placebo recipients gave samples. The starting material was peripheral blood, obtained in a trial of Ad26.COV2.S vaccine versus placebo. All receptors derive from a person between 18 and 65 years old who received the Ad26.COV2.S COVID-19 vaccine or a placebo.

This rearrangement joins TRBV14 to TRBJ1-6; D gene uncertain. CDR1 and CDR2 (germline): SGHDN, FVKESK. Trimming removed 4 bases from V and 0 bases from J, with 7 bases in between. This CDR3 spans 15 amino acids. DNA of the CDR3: TGTGCCAGCAGCCCCCGGGACTCCTATAATTCACCCCTCCACTTT. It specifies CASSPRDSYNSPLHF.

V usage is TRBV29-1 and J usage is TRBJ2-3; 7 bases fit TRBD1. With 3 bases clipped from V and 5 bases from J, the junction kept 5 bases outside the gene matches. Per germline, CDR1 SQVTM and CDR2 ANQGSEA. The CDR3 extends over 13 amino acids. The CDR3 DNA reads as TGCAGCGTTGACAGGGGGTACAGAGATACGCAGTATTTT. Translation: CSVDRGYRDTQYF.

The CDR3: CASSQVRSRGNHGYTF. The CDR3 DNA is TGCGCCAGCAGCCAAGTTCGATCCCGGGGAAACCATGGCTACACCTTC. The V call is TRBV4-1, the J call TRBJ1-2; D unresolved. CDR3 size: 16 residues. From germline, CDR1 is MGHRA and CDR2 YSYEKL. Trimming removed 1 base at V and 6 bases at J, with 18 bases between.

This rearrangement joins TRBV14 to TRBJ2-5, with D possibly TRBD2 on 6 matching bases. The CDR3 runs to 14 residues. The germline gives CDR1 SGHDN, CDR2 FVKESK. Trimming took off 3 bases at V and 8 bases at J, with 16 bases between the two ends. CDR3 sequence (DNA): TGTGCCAGCAGCCAGCCCGGACTACCCGCCACCCAGTACTTC. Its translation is CASSQPGLPATQYF.

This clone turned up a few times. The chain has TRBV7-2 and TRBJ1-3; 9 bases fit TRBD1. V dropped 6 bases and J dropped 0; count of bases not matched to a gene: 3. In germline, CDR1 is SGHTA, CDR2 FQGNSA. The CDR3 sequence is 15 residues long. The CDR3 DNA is TGTGCCAGCAGGGGGACAGGGAGCTCTGGAAACACCATATATTTT. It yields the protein CASRGTGSSGNTIYF.

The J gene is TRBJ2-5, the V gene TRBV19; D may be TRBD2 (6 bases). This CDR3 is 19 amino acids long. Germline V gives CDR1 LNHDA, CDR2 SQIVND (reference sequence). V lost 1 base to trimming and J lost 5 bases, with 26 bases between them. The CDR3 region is CASSIARGAGDASRETQYF. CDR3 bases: TGTGCCAGTAGTATAGCCCGGGGAGCGGGCGACGCCTCACGGGAGACCCAGTACTTC.

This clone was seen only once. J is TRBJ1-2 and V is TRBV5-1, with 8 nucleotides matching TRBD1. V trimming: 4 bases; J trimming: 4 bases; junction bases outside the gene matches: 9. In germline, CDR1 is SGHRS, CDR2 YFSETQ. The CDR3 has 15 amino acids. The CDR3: CASSPDRGLSYGYTF. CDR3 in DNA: TGCGCCAGCAGCCCCGACAGGGGATTGAGCTATGGCTACACCTTC. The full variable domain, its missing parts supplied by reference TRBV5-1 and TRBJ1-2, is KAGVTQTPRYLIKTRGQQVTLSCSPISGHRSVSWYQQTPGQGLQFLFEYFSETQRNKGNFPGRFSGRQFSNSRSEMNVSTLELGDSALYLCASSPDRGLSYGYTFGSGTRLTVV.

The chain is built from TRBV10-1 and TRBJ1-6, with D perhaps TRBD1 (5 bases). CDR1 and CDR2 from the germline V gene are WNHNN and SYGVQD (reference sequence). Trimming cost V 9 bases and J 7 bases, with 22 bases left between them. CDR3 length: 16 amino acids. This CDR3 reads CARADPGRPRNSPLHF. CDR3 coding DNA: TGCGCCAGAGCCGACCCAGGGCGACCTCGAAATTCACCCCTCCACTTT.

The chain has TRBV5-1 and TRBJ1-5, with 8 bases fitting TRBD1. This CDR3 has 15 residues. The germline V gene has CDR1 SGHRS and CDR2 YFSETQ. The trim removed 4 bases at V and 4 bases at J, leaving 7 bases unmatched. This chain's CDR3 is CASSPGDRGNQPQHF. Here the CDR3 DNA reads TGCGCCAGCAGCCCTGGCGACAGGGGTAATCAGCCCCAGCATTTT.

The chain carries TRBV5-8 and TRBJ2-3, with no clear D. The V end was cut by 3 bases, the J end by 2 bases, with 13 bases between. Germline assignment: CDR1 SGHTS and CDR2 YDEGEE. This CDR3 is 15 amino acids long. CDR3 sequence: CASSSFSRTTDTQYF. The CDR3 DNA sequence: TGTGCCAGCAGCTCTTTTTCCCGGACCACAGATACGCAGTATTTT.

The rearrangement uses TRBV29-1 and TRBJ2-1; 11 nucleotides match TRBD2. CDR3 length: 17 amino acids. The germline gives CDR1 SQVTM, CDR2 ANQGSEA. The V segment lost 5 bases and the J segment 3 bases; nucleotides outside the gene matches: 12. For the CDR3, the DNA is TGCAGCGTTCGCCATTACGGACTAGCGGGCATCTACAATGAGCAGTTCTTC. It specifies CSVRHYGLAGIYNEQFF.

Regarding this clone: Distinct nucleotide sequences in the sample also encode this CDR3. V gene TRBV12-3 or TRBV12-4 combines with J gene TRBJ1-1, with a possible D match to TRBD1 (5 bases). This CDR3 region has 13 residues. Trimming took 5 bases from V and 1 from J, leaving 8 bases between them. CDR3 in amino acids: CASSRTGNTEAFF. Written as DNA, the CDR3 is TGTGCCAGCAGTCGTACAGGGAACACTGAAGCTTTCTTT.

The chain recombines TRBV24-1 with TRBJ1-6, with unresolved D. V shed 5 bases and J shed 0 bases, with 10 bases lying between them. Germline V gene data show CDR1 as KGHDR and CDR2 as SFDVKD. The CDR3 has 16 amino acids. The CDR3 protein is CATSAPLGSYNSPLHF. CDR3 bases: TGTGCCACCAGTGCCCCGTTAGGCTCCTATAATTCACCCCTCCACTTT.

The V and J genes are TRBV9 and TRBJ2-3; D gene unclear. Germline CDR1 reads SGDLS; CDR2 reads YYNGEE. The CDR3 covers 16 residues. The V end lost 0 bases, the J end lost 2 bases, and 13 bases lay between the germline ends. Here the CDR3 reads CASSVGSSLYTDTQYF. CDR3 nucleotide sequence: TGTGCCAGCAGCGTAGGCAGTTCCCTTTACACAGATACGCAGTATTTT.

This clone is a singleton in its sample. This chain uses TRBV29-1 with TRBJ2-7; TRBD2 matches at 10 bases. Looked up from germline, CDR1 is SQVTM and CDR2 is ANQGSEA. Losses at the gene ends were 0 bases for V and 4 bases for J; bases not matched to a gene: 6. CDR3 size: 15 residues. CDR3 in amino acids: CSVEDIAGGGYEQYF. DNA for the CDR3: TGCAGCGTTGAAGATATAGCGGGAGGCGGTTACGAGCAGTACTTC.

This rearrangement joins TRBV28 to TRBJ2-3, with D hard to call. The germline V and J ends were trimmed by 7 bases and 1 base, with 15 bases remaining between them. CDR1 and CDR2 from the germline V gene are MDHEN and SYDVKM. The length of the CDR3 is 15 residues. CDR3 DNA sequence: TGTGCCAGCAAAGCACTGGCCCCGGGCACAGATACGCAGTATTTT. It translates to CASKALAPGTDTQYF.

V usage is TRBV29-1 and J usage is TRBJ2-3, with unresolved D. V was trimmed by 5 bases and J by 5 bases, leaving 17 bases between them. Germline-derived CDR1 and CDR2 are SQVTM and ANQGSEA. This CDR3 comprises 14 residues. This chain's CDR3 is CSVWLRHPQDTQYF. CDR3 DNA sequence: TGCAGCGTTTGGCTCAGGCACCCCCAAGATACGCAGTATTTT.

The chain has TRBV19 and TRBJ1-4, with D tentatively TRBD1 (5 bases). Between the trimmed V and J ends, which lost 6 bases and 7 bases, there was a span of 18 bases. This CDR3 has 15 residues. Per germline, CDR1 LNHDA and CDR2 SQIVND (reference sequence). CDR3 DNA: TGTGCCAGTAGGCAACAGGCTCATGGGGGTGAAAAACTGTTTTTT. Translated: CASRQQAHGGEKLFF.

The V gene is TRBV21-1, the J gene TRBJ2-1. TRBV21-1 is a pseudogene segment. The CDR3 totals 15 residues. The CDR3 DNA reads TGTGCCAGCAGCAAAACCGTGAAAGGGCTTTCTGAGCAGTTCTTC. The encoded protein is CASSKTVKGLSEQFF.

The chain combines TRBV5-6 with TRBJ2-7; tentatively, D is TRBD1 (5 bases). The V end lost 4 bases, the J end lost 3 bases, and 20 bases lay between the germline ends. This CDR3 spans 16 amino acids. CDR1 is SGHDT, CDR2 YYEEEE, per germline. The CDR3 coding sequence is TGTGCCAGCAGCGTCCAGGGTATCAGTTGGAGCTACGAGCAGTACTTC. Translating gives CASSVQGISWSYEQYF.

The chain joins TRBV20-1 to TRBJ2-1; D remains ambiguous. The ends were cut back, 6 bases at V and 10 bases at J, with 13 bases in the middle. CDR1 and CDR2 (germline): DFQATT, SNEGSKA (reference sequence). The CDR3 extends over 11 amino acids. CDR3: CSAPGPREQFF. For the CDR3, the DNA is TGCAGTGCCCCAGGTCCGCGGGAGCAGTTCTTC.

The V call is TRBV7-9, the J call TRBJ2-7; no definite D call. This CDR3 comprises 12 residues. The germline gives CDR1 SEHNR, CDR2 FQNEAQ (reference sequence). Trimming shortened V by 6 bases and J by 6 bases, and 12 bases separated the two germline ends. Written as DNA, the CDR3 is TGTGCCAGCAGGGCGATCGAGCCCGAGCAGTACTTC. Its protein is CASRAIEPEQYF.

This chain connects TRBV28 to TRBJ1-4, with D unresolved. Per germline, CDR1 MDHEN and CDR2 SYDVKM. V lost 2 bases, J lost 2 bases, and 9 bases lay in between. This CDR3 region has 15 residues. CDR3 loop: CASSLGGGTNEKLFF. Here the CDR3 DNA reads TGTGCCAGCAGTTTAGGCGGCGGGACTAATGAAAAACTGTTTTTT.

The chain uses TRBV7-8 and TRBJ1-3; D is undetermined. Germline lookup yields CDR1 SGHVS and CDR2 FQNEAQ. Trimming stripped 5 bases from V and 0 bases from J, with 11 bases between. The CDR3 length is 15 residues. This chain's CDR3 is CASSPRTVSGNTIYF. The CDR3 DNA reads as TGTGCCAGCAGCCCTAGGACCGTCTCTGGAAACACCATATATTTT.

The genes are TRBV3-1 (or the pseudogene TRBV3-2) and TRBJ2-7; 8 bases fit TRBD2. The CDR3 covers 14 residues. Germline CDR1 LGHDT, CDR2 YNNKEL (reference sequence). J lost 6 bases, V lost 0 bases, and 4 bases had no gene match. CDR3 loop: CASSQEGLAREQYF. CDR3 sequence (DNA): TGTGCCAGCAGCCAAGAAGGACTAGCACGCGAGCAGTACTTC.

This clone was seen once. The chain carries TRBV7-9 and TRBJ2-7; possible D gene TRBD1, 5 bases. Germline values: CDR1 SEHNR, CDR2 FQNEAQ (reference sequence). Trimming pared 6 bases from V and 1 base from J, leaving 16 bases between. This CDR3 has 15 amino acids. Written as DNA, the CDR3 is TGTGCCAGCAGTGGGGCTCCGGGCAAGTCCTACGAGCAGTACTTC. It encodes CASSGAPGKSYEQYF.

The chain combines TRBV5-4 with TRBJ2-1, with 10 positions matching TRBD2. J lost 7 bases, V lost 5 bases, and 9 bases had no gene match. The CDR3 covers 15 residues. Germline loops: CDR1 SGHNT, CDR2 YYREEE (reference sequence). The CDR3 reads CASRSSGGARNEQFF. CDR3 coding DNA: TGTGCCAGCAGGAGCAGCGGGGGGGCGCGAAATGAGCAGTTCTTC.

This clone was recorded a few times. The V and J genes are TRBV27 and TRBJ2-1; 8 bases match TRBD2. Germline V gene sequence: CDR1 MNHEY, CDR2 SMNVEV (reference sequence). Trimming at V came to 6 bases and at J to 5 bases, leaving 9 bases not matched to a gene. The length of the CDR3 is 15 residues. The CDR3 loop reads CASSSGGSGNNEQFF. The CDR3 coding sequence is TGTGCCAGCAGCTCGGGGGGTAGCGGGAACAATGAGCAGTTCTTC.

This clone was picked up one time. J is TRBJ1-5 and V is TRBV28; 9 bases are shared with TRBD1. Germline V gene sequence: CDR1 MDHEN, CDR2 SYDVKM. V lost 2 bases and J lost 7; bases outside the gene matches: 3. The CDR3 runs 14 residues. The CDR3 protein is CASSLGDRDQPQHF. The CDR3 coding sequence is TGTGCCAGCAGTTTAGGGGACAGGGACCAGCCCCAGCATTTT.

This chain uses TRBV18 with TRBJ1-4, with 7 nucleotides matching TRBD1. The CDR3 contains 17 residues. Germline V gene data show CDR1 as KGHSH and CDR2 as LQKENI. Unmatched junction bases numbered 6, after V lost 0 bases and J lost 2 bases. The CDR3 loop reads CASSPPVGGGTNEKLFF. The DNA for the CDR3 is TGTGCCAGCTCACCACCGGTAGGAGGGGGCACTAATGAAAAACTGTTTTTT.